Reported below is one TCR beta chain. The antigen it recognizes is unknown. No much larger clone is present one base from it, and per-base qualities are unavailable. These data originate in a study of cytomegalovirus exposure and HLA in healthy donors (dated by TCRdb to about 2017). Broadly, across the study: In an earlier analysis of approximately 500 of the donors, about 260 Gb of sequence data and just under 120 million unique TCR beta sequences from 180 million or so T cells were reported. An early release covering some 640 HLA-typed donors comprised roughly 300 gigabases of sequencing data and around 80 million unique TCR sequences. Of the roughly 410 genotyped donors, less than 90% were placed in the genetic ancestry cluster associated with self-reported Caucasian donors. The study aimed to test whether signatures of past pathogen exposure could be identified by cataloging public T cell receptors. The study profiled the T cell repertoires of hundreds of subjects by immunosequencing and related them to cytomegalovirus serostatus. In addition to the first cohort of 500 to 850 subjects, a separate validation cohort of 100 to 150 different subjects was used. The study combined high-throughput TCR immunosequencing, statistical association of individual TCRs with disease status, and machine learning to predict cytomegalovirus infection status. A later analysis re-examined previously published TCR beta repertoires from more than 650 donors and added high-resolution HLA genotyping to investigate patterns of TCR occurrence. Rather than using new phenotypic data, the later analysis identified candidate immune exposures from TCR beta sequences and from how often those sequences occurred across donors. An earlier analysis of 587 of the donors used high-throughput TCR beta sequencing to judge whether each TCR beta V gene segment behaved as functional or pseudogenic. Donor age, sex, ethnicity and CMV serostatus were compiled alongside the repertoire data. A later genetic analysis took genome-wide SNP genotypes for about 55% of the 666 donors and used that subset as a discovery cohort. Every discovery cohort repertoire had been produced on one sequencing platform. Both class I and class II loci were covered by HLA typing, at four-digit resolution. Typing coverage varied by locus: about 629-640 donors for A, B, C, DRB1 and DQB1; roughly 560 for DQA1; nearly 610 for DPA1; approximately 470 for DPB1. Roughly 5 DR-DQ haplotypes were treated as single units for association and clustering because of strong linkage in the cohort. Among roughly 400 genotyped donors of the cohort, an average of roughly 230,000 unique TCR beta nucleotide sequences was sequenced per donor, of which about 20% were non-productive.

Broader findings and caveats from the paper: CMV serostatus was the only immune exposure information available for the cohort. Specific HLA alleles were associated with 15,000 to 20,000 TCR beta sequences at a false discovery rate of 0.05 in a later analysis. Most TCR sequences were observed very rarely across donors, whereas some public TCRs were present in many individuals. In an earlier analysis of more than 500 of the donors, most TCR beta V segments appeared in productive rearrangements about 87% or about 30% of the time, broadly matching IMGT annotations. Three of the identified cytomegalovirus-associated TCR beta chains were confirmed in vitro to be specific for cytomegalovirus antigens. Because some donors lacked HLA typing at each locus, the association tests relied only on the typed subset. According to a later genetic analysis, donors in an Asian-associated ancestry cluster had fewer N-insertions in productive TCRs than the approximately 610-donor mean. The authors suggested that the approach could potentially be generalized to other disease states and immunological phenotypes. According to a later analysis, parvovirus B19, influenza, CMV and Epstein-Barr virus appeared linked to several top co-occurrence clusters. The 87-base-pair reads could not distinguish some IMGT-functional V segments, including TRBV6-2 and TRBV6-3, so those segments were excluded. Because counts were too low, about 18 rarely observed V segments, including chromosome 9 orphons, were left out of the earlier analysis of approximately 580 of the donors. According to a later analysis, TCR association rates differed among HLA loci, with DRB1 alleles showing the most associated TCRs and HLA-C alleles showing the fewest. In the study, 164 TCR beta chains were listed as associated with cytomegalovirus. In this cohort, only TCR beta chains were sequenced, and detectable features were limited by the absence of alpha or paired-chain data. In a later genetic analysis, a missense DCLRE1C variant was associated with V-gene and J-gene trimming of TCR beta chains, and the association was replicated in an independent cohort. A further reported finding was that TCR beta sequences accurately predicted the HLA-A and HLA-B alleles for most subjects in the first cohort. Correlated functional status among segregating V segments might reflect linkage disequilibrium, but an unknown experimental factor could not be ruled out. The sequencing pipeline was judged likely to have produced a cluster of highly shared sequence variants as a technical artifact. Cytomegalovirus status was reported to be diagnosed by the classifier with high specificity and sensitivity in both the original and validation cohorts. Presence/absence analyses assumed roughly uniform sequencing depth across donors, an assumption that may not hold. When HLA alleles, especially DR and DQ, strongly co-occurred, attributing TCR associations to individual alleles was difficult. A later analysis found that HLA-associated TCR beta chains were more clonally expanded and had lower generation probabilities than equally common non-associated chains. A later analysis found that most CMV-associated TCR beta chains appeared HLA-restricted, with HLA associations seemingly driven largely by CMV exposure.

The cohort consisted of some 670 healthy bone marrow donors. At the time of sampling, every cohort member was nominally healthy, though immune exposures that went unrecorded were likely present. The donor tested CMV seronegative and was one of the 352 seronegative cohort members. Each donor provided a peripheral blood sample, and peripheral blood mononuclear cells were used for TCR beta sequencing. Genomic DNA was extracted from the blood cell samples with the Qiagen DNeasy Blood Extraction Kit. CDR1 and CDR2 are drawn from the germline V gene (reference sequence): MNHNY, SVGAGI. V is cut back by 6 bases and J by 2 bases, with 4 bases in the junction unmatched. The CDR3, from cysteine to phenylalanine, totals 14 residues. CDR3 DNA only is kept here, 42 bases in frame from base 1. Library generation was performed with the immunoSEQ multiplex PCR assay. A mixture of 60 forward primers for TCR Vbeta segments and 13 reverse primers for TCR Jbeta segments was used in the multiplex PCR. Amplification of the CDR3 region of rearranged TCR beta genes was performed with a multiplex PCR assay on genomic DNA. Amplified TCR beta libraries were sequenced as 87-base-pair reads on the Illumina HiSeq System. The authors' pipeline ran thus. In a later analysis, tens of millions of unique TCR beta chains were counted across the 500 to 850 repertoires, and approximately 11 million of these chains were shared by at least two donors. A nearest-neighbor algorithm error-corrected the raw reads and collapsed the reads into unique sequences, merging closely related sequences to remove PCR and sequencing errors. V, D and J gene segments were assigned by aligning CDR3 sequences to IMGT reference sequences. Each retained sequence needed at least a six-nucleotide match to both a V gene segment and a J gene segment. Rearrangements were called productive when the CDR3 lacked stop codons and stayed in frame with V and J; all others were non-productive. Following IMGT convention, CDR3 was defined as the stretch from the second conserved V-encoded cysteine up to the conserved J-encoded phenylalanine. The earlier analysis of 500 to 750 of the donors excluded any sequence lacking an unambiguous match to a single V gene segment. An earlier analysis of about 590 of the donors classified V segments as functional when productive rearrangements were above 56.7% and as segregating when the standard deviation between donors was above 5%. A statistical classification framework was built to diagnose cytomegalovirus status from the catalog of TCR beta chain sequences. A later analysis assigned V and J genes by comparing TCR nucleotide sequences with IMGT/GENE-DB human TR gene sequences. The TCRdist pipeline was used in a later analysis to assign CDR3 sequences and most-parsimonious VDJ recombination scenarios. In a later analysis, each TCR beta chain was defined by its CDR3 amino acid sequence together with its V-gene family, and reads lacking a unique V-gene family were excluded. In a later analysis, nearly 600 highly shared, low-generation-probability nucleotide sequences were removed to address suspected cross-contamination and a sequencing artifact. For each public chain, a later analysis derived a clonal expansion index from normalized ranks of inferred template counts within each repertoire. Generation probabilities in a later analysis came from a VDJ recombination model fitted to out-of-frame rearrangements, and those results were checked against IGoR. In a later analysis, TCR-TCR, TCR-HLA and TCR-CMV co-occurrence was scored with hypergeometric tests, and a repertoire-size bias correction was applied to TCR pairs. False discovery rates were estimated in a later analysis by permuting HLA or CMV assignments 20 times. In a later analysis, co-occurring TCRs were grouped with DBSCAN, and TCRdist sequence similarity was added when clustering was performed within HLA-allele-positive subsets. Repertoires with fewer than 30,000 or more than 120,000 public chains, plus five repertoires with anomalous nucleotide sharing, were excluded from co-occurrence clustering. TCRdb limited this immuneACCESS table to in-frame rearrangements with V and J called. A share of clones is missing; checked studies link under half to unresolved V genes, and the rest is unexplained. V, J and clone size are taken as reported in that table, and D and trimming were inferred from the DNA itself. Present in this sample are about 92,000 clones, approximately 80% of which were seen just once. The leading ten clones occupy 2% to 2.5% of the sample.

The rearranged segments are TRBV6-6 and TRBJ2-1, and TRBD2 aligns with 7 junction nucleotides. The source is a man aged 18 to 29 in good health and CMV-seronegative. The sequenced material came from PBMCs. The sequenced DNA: TGTGCCAGCAGCCCCGGGGGGACCTACAATGAGCAGTTCTTC. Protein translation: CASSPGGTYNEQFF.